Presented here are 12 T cell receptor beta chains from one specimen sequenced in a study of shared clonotypes between healthy human individuals. CD8 cells regarded as naive lacked CD45RO, were positively chosen for CCR7, and omitted terminally differentiated effector memory CD45RA+ cells. Sequenced by immunoSEQ multiplex PCR; TCRdb stores in-frame clones only, minus some. This sample has 630,000 or so clones, with 98% found just once. Sequencing was carried out using naive CD8+ T cells sorted from blood. The origin of the receptors is a man aged 30 to 39 in good health.

The V and J genes are TRBV15 and TRBJ2-5, with 11 bases fitting TRBD2. This CDR3 is 16 amino acids long. V was pared by 4 bases and J by 3 bases, with 7 bases of the junction left unmatched. CDR1 and CDR2 from the germline V gene are LNHNV and YYDKDF (reference sequence). CDR3 DNA sequence: TGTGCCACCAGCACACCGGGACTAGCGGAGAAAGAGACCCAGTACTTC. This codes for CATSTPGLAEKETQYF.

This chain connects TRBV6-6 to TRBJ2-2, with D unclear. Trimming stripped 6 bases from V and 4 bases from J, with 12 bases between. CDR1 and CDR2 (germline): MNHNY, SVGAGI (reference sequence). This CDR3 contains 14 residues. This CDR3 reads CASSMALVTGELFF. CDR3 nucleotides: TGTGCCAGCAGCATGGCCCTCGTCACCGGGGAGCTGTTTTTT.

Regarding this clone: The sample has other DNA sequences that encode this CDR3 too. The chain uses TRBV2 and TRBJ2-1; D gene ambiguous. CDR1 and CDR2 (germline): SNHLY, FYNNEI. The V end was cut by 9 bases, the J end by 0 bases, with 15 bases between. This CDR3 comprises 15 residues. CDR3 DNA: TGTGCCAGTCCCCGCGGAACCAGCTCCTACAATGAGCAGTTCTTC. Protein product: CASPRGTSSYNEQFF.

The chain recombines TRBV6-6 with TRBJ2-5; D not resolved. Trimming removed 6 bases at V and 5 bases at J, with 7 bases between. The CDR3 consists of 11 residues. Germline assignment: CDR1 MNHNY and CDR2 SVGAGI (reference sequence). The CDR3 sequence is CASSPGETQYF. The CDR3 bases are TGTGCCAGCAGCCCCGGCGAGACCCAGTACTTC.

CDR3 loop: CASSQEVLREQYF. The DNA of the CDR3 is TGCGCCAGCAGCCAAGAGGTTTTGCGGGAGCAGTACTTC. V gene TRBV4-3 combines with J gene TRBJ2-7, with D hard to call. Deletions cut 0 bases from V and 7 bases from J, with 10 bases between. The CDR3 contains 13 residues. The V gene's germline CDR1 is LGHNA and CDR2 YSLEER.

V usage is TRBV27 and J usage is TRBJ2-7, with a possible D match to TRBD2 (5 bases). The CDR3 runs to 16 residues. V gave up 0 bases and J gave up 3 bases, with 15 bases separating them. Germline-derived CDR1 and CDR2 are MNHEY and SMNVEV (reference sequence). CDR3 protein: CASSLSLGGLFYEQYF. The CDR3 DNA sequence: TGTGCCAGCAGTTTATCGCTGGGCGGGCTTTTCTACGAGCAGTACTTC.

J is TRBJ1-5 and V is TRBV28; D not certain. V lost 5 bases, J lost 3 bases, and 8 bases lay in between. The CDR3 loop spans 13 amino acids. Germline V gene lookup returns CDR1 MDHEN and CDR2 SYDVKM. DNA of the CDR3: TGTGCCAGCAGTCCCCCAAACAATCAGCCCCAGCATTTT. Encoded protein: CASSPPNNQPQHF.

This clone was recorded once. This chain connects TRBV7-3 to TRBJ2-7; 11 bases align to TRBD2. CDR1 and CDR2 from the germline V gene are SGHTA and FQGTGA. Trimming removed 5 bases from V and 5 bases from J; junction bases left unmatched: 5. The CDR3 has 14 residues. CDR3 bases: TGTGCCAGCAGCACTAGCGGGAGTTCGGACGAGCAGTACTTC. It translates to CASSTSGSSDEQYF.

This clone was detected only once. The rearrangement joins TRBV9 to TRBJ2-2; D uncertain. The CDR3 is 18 residues long. The germline V gene encodes CDR1 SGDLS and CDR2 YYNGEE. The V end was cut by 3 bases, the J end by 3 bases, with 21 bases between. DNA for the CDR3: TGTGCCAGCAGCGATTCTCCGAGACACCGTGGGGACACCGGGGAGCTGTTTTTT. Translation: CASSDSPRHRGDTGELFF.

This CDR3 is CASSPQGGSSHEQYF. The CDR3 DNA reads TGTGCCAGCTCACCACAGGGTGGATCATCGCACGAGCAGTACTTC. J is TRBJ2-7 and V is TRBV18; the D is unclear. Looked up from germline, CDR1 is KGHSH and CDR2 is LQKENI. CDR3 length equals 15 residues. V gave up 1 base and J gave up 5 bases, with 15 bases separating them.

The chain is built from TRBV27 and TRBJ1-2, with D possibly TRBD1 on 5 matching bases. Germline-derived CDR1 and CDR2 are MNHEY and SMNVEV (reference sequence). This CDR3 has 16 amino acids. Between the trimmed V and J ends, which lost 7 bases and 5 bases, there was a span of 23 bases. The CDR3 DNA reads as TGTGCCAGCAATCCCATTCGAGGGACTGACCTTTATGGCTACACCTTC. Its protein is CASNPIRGTDLYGYTF.

The chain links TRBV27 to TRBJ2-1; TRBD1 aligns across 7 bases. The trim removed 3 bases at V and 8 bases at J, leaving 4 bases unmatched. The CDR3 covers 13 residues. The germline V gene encodes CDR1 MNHEY and CDR2 SMNVEV (reference sequence). The DNA of the CDR3 is TGTGCCAGCAGTTTTTACAGGGGTTATGAGCAGTTCTTC. This translates into CASSFYRGYEQFF.